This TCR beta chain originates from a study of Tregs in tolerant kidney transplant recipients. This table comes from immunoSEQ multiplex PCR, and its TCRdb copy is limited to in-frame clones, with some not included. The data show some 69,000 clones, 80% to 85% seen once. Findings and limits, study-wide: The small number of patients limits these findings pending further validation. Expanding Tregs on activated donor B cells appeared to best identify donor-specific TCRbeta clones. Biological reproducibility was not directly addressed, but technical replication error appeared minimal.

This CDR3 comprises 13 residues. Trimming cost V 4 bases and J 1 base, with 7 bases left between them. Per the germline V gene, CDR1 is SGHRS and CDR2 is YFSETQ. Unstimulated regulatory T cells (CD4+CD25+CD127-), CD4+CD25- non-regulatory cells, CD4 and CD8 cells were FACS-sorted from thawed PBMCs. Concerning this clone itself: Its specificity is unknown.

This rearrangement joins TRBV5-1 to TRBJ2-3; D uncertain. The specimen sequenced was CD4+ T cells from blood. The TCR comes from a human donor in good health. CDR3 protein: CASSRPGTDTQYF. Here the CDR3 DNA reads TGCGCCAGCAGCCGGCCGGGCACAGATACGCAGTATTTT.